A selection of T cell receptor beta chains follows, all from one sample in a study of CD8+CD57+ T cells in acquired aplastic anemia. TCRdb fed the reads into MiXCR, producing one record per CDR3 protein. In the table there are 350,000 to 450,000 distinct CDR3 sequences, around 68% of which are singletons. The sample taken for sequencing was sorted CD4+, CD8+, or CD8+CD57+ T cells (not recorded which) from PBMCs. The source is a human donor in good health, serving as a control. Both conserved end residues are part of each CDR3. D genes are given only for firm matches. The size field is filled for only some rows; it gives once, few, many or a size class.

V gene	J gene	clone size	D gene	CDR3 DNA	CDR3 protein
TRBV4-1	TRBJ2-2	once	TRBD1	TGCGCCAGCACCTCCCAGGGGGATCTGGCCGGGGAGCTGTTTTTT	CASTSQGDLAGELFF
TRBV13	TRBJ2-3	many	NA	TGTGCCAGCAGCTTAGGCCCCCCCAGGAGCACAGATACGCAGTATTTT	CASSLGPPRSTDTQYF
TRBV6-2/TRBV6-3	TRBJ1-5	many	NA	TGTGCCAGCAGTTACTCATTGCCGGGAGGTAATCAGCCCCAGCATTTT	CASSYSLPGGNQPQHF
TRBV9	TRBJ2-1	NA	TRBD1	TGTGCCAGCAGCGCAGCGACTGGGACAGGGAACACGGTCTTC	CASSAATGTGNTVF
TRBV29-1	TRBJ1-1	NA	NA	TGCAGCGTTACACTGGTGAACTCCGAAGCTTTCTTT	CSVTLVNSEAFF
TRBV20-1	TRBJ1-6	NA	NA	TGCAGTGCTGAGAGTAAGCTGTCCCCGACACCCCTCCACTTT	CSAESKLSPTPLHF
TRBV12-3/TRBV12-4	TRBJ2-7	few	TRBD1	TGTGCCAGCAGTTTTTTGGGACAGGGTCCCTACGAGCAGTACTTC	CASSFLGQGPYEQYF
TRBV7-2	TRBJ1-1	NA	NA	TGTGCCAGCAGCGTCAAGACCCTGGACACTGAAGCTTTCTTT	CASSVKTLDTEAFF
TRBV29-1	TRBJ1-2	NA	NA	TGCAGCGTCCCTTTAATTAGCGGGAACTATGGCTACACCTTC	CSVPLISGNYGYTF
TRBV10-3	TRBJ2-2	NA	NA	TGTGCCATCAGTGACACTGACGTGGCATGTGGGGAGATGTTTTTT	CAISDTDVACGEMFF
TRBV4-2	TRBJ2-3	NA	NA	TGTGCCAGCAGCCTGGGGGGGCGGGGCTCCTTAGATACGCAGTATTTT	CASSLGGRGSLDTQYF
TRBV7-3	TRBJ1-5	NA	NA	TGTGCCAGCAGCTTAACGACGGGCGAGGGTCCTCGCAATCAGCCCCAGCATTTT	CASSLTTGEGPRNQPQHF
TRBV6-5	TRBJ1-6	once	TRBD1	TGTGCCAGCAGTTACGAGAGGACAGGATCTTCACCCCTCCACTTT	CASSYERTGSSPLHF
TRBV5-5	TRBJ1-1	many	NA	TGTGCCACTACTCCAGGGGATGGGAAGAACACTGAAGCTTTCTTT	CATTPGDGKNTEAFF